The clone carrying this TCR beta chain was recorded a few times. Its antigen is still unknown. From germline, CDR1 is DFQATT and CDR2 SNEGSKA (reference sequence). This CDR3 has 13 amino acids. The V segment lost 8 bases and the J segment 1 base; nucleotides outside the gene matches: 7. Investigators took 8.5 to 10 milliliters of peripheral blood from every donor. The record originates from a study of blood T cells in healthy people across ages. General study points: Long-lived and aged donors differed, with more naive CD4+ cells and higher diversity in the long-lived.

Through a sample-barcoded 5' primer and a J-beta primer mix, a second PCR was run for 7 to 11 cycles. From the 5' RACE reads, TCRdb called clonotypes with MiXCR, one entry per CDR3 protein. The sample shows around 2 million distinct CDR3 sequences, 35% to 50% of them seen only once. Sequencing was carried out using blood. This clonotype was sampled from a human donor in good health. The J gene is TRBJ1-2, the V gene TRBV20-1; 7 bases map to TRBD1. Here the CDR3 DNA reads TGCAGTACCGGGACAGATAATAACTATGGCTACACCTTC. Translation: CSTGTDNNYGYTF.